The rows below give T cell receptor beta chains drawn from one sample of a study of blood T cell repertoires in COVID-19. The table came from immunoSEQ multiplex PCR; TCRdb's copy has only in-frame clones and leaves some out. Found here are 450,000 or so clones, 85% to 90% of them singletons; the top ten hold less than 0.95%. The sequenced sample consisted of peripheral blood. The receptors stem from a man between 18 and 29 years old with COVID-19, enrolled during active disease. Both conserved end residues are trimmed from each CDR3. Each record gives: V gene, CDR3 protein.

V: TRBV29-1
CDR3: SVVTVLNTEAF

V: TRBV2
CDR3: ASSGSTLGATNEKLF

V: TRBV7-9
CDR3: ASSRPGGAGDYGYT

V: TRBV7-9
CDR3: ASSFRGVGGDEQY

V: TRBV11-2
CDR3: ASSLGEYGYT

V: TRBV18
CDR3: ASSPPEYGNTIY

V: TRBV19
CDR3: ASSTGQAYNEQF

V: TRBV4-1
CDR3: ASRHNLGQGEYEQY

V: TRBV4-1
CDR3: ASSQDPSGSSDEQY

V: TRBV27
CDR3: ASSFPGLAGGKQF

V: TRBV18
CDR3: ASSLGQGDYEQY

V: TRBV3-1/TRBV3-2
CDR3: ASSQERYSGANVLT

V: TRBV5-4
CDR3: ASSLGQLDYGYT

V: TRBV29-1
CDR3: SVFLFGEYGANVLT

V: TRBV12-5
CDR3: ASGLVQGSSYNEQF

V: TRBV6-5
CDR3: ASSFRARTYEQY

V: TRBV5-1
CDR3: ASSLAGQGSEQY

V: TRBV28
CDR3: ASSFHLAALSYEQY

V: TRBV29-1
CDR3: SVAGQGAYEQY

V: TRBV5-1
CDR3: ASSLAREGFEKLF

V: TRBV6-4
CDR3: ASSEVGSGELF

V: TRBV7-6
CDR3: ASSSTQGAQFYEQY

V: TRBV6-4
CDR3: AIHGTGITAQY

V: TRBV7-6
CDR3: ASSLGASDTQY

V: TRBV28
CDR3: ASSLGATGASYEQY

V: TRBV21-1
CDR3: ASSKTATRRQKTGPNEQF

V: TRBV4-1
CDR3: ASSQEAGQGTHEQY

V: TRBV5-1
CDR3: ASSPRSGYEQY

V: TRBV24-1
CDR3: ATSVGGLSTDTQY

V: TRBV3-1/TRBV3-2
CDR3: ASSPGQRIRTGELF

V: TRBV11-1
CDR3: ASSYGGGTEAF

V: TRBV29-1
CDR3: SVGTGTGLTGELF

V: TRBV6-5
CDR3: ASSRVNTEAF

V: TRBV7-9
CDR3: ASSLAREQY

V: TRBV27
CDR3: ASRPQGTQQPQH

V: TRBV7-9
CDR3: ASSPKGNWVGEQY

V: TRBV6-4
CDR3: ASSDRAGGGTDTQY

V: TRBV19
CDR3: ASSIGLAGGSYEQY

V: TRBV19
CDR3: ASKHGNTIY

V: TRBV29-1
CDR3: SVPTGGTDTQY

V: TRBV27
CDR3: ASTGLSRGEQF

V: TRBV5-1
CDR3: ASSSLGTSNEQY

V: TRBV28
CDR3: ASSFMGGDQPQH

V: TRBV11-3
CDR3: ASSLDRPDTQY

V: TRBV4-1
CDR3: ASSQVIGVAYEQY

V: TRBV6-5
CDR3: ASSWISGVQETQY

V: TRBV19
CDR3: ASTPTSGGAYSYNEQF

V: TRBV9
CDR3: ASSFSGRAVETQY

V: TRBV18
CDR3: ASSPDRNTGELF